Presented here are 27 T cell receptor beta chains from one specimen sequenced in a study of blood T cell repertoires in COVID-19. Sequenced by immunoSEQ multiplex PCR; TCRdb stores in-frame clones only, minus some. The repertoire includes around 220,000 clones, around 85% of them detected once, and approximately 4% sits in the top ten. The sequenced sample was peripheral blood. All receptors derive from a woman between 40 and 50 years old with active or convalescent COVID-19.

The chain is built from TRBV15 and TRBJ1-6, with D uncertain. Germline V gene lookup returns CDR1 LNHNV and CDR2 YYDKDF (reference sequence). Trimming shortened V by 6 bases and J by 8 bases, and 11 bases separated the two germline ends. The CDR3 has 13 amino acids. DNA for the CDR3: TGTGCCACCAGGGGAAGAGGGTATTCACCCCTCCACTTT. Translating gives CATRGRGYSPLHF. The variable domain in full, with the rest retrieved from reference TRBV15 and TRBJ1-6, is DAMVIQNPRYQVTQFGKPVTLSCSQTLNHNVMYWYQQKSSQAPKLLFHYYDKDFNNEADTPDNFQSRRPNTSFCFLDIRSPGLGDTAMYLCATRGRGYSPLHFGNGTRLTVT.

The CDR3 nucleotides read TGTGCCAGTAGTATACGTTCCCGCACAGATACGCAGTATTTT. Translation gives CASSIRSRTDTQYF. The chain uses TRBV19 and TRBJ2-3, with no clear D. Per germline, CDR1 LNHDA and CDR2 SQIVND (reference sequence). CDR3 length equals 14 residues. V gave up 2 bases and J gave up 1 base, with 7 bases separating them.

The V gene is TRBV2, the J gene TRBJ1-3; 8 bases are shared with TRBD1. The CDR3 has 14 amino acids. V was pared by 7 bases and J by 8 bases, with 10 bases of the junction left unmatched. Per the germline V gene, CDR1 is SNHLY and CDR2 is FYNNEI. CDR3 protein: CASMAGGSWDTIYF. CDR3 DNA: TGTGCCAGCATGGCAGGGGGCTCTTGGGACACCATATATTTT.

The V and J genes are TRBV7-6 and TRBJ1-6; 7 positions agree with TRBD1. The V gene's germline CDR1 is SGHVS and CDR2 FNYEAQ. The V segment lost 2 bases and the J segment 5 bases; nucleotides outside the gene matches: 3. CDR3 length equals 15 residues. The CDR3 sequence: CASSLNQGDNSPLHF. Written as DNA, the CDR3 is TGTGCCAGCAGCTTAAACCAGGGGGATAATTCACCCCTCCACTTT.

Remarks on this clone: The same CDR3 also results from other DNA sequences found in this sample. The CDR3 loop reads CASSESRDRSTGELFF. The CDR3 DNA follows: TGCGCCAGCAGTGAGTCGCGGGACCGCTCAACCGGGGAGCTGTTTTTT. The chain combines TRBV10-2 with TRBJ2-2; D may be TRBD2 (6 bases). Trimming cost V 0 bases and J 5 bases, with 13 bases left between them. This CDR3 is 16 amino acids long. The germline V gene encodes CDR1 WSHSY and CDR2 SAAADI.

The chain couples TRBV5-6 to TRBJ1-3; D is undetermined. V lost 0 bases and J lost 2, with 12 bases in between. This CDR3 spans 16 amino acids. From germline, CDR1 is SGHDT and CDR2 YYEEEE. The CDR3 loop is CASSLVGDWAGNTIYF. In nucleotides, the CDR3 is TGTGCCAGCAGCTTGGTGGGAGATTGGGCTGGAAACACCATATATTTT.

This sequence joins TRBV6-5 and TRBJ2-7; D remains unclear. V lost 6 bases and J 0 bases, leaving 6 bases between the germline ends. From germline, CDR1 is MNHEY and CDR2 SVGAGI. The CDR3 covers 12 residues. In nucleotides, the CDR3 is TGTGCCAGCAGGGCAGACTCCTACGAGCAGTACGTC. Amino acid sequence: CASRADSYEQYV.

This clone appeared a single time. The V and J genes are TRBV7-3 and TRBJ2-1; tentative D call: TRBD2 (5 bases). The V end was cut by 1 base, the J end by 8 bases, with 9 bases between. Germline-derived CDR1 and CDR2 are SGHTA and FQGTGA. There are 13 residues in the CDR3. CDR3 in amino acids: CASSLIALDEQFF. CDR3 DNA: TGTGCCAGCAGCTTAATAGCGCTCGATGAGCAGTTCTTC.

V and J are TRBV25-1 and TRBJ1-1, with D unclear. CDR1 and CDR2 (germline): MGHDK, SYGVNS. The V end was cut by 0 bases, the J end by 11 bases, with 13 bases between. The CDR3 spans 13 residues. The CDR3, as DNA: TGTGCCAGCAGTGAATACGGGAGCCGGGAGGCTTTCTTT. Translation: CASSEYGSREAFF.

This chain links TRBV2 with TRBJ2-3; TRBD2 aligns across 13 bases. Per germline, CDR1 SNHLY and CDR2 FYNNEI. This CDR3 has 15 residues. The V gene end was trimmed by 5 bases and the J gene end by 6 bases; junction bases not matched to a gene: 5. CDR3 residues: CASSPGLAGRDTQYF. Here the CDR3 DNA reads TGTGCCAGCAGTCCGGGACTAGCGGGGCGGGATACGCAGTATTTT.

This chain joins TRBV28 and TRBJ2-3, with TRBD2 matching 11 bases. Per the germline V gene, CDR1 is MDHEN and CDR2 is SYDVKM. V shed 8 bases, J shed 2 bases, and the junction held 12 bases outside the gene matches. This CDR3 comprises 17 residues. CDR3 loop: CASVSMTSGETTDTQYF. The CDR3 DNA reads as TGTGCCAGCGTATCGATGACTAGCGGGGAGACCACAGATACGCAGTATTTT.

V and J are TRBV18 and TRBJ2-5, with D possibly matching TRBD1 (7 bases). V dropped 5 bases and J dropped 0 bases, with 16 bases sitting between them. This CDR3 is built from 16 residues. Per the germline V gene, CDR1 is KGHSH and CDR2 is LQKENI. In nucleotides, the CDR3 is TGTGCCAGCTCATCGACGACAGGGACTTACCAAGAGACCCAGTACTTC. Its translation is CASSSTTGTYQETQYF.

CDR3 amino acids: CASAIGTSGYNEQFF. The CDR3 DNA follows: TGTGCCAGCGCGATCGGGACTAGCGGATACAATGAGCAGTTCTTC. The chain couples TRBV28 to TRBJ2-1; 11 bases map to TRBD2. CDR3 length: 15 residues. The ends lost 8 bases at V and 4 bases at J; junction bases unmatched: 7. Germline lookup yields CDR1 MDHEN and CDR2 SYDVKM.

This clone was seen more than once but under ten times. The chain uses TRBV7-8 and TRBJ1-6; 9 nucleotides agree with TRBD1. Trimming at V came to 5 bases and at J to 8 bases, leaving 4 bases not matched to a gene. This CDR3 is 14 amino acids long. Germline CDR1 and CDR2: SGHVS and FQNEAQ. In DNA form, the CDR3 reads TGTGCCAGCAGCGCCCGGGACAGGGATTCACCCCTCCACTTT. Protein: CASSARDRDSPLHF.

The rearrangement uses TRBV2 and TRBJ1-5, with TRBD1 identical over 8 bases. Germline V lookup: CDR1 SNHLY, CDR2 FYNNEI. After removal of 7 bases from V and 11 bases from J, the junction contained 10 bases not matched to a gene. The CDR3 runs to 13 residues. The CDR3 sequence: CASKEQGDWAQHF. In DNA form, the CDR3 reads TGTGCCAGCAAGGAACAGGGGGATTGGGCCCAGCATTTT.

The chain uses TRBV19 and TRBJ1-5; 7 bases fit TRBD1. The ends lost 5 bases at V and 10 bases at J; junction bases unmatched: 8. From germline, CDR1 is LNHDA and CDR2 SQIVND (reference sequence). The CDR3 runs 13 residues. The CDR3 sequence: CASSRGGYPPQHF. The CDR3 nucleotides read TGTGCCAGTAGTCGAGGGGGCTATCCCCCCCAGCATTTT.

V is TRBV14 and J is TRBJ1-2, with 7 bases identical to TRBD1. CDR1 is SGHDN, CDR2 FVKESK, per germline. Trimming at V came to 4 bases and at J to 5 bases, leaving 4 bases not matched to a gene. This CDR3 region has 13 residues. The CDR3 region is CASSPTGRYGYTF. CDR3 in DNA: TGTGCCAGCAGCCCGACAGGGAGATATGGCTACACCTTC.

CDR3 sequence (DNA): TGTGCCAGCAGTGCCGGGACAGGACCCTACAATGAGCAGTTCTTC. Its protein product is CASSAGTGPYNEQFF. The V and J genes are TRBV5-4 and TRBJ2-1, with 8 nucleotides matching TRBD1. CDR3 length equals 15 residues. The germline CDR1 and CDR2 sequences are SGHNT and YYREEE (reference sequence). J lost 2 bases, V lost 5 bases, and 6 bases had no gene match.

The V and J genes are TRBV12-3 or TRBV12-4 and TRBJ1-2; TRBD1 is a possible D gene (5 bases). V dropped 4 bases and J dropped 6 bases, with 9 bases sitting between them. The CDR3 loop spans 12 amino acids. Here the CDR3 reads CASSWDYHGYTF. CDR3 coding DNA: TGTGCCAGCAGTTGGGACTACCATGGCTACACCTTC.

The V and J genes are TRBV30 and TRBJ1-4; D is perhaps TRBD1 (6 bases). CDR1 is GTSNPN and CDR2 is SVGIG in the germline V gene (reference sequence). The CDR3 is 14 amino acids. The ends were cut back, 3 bases at V and 3 bases at J, with 11 bases in the middle. The CDR3 loop is CAWRTRGANEKLFF. The CDR3 DNA reads as TGTGCCTGGAGGACCAGGGGAGCTAATGAAAAACTGTTTTTT.

The chain carries TRBV6-5 and TRBJ1-3; a weak D match, TRBD1 (5 bases). Germline V gene data show CDR1 as MNHEY and CDR2 as SVGAGI. The CDR3 is made up of 13 amino acids. The V gene lost 7 bases and the J gene lost 8 bases, with 15 bases spanning the gap. CDR3 sequence: CASTQAWEDTIYF. DNA of the CDR3: TGTGCCAGCACACAGGCTTGGGAAGACACCATATATTTT.

The chain combines TRBV2 with TRBJ1-5; 9 nucleotides line up with TRBD1. The CDR3 spans 14 residues. The V gene end was trimmed by 6 bases and the J gene end by 4 bases; junction bases not matched to a gene: 4. CDR1 SNHLY and CDR2 FYNNEI come from the germline V gene. CDR3 in amino acids: CASSWTGENQPQHF. CDR3 DNA: TGTGCCAGCAGCTGGACAGGGGAGAATCAGCCCCAGCATTTT.

As for this clone: Other nucleotide sequences from this sample produce the same CDR3. The chain has TRBV5-1 and TRBJ2-2, with 7 bases that match TRBD1. From germline, CDR1 is SGHRS and CDR2 YFSETQ. The CDR3 contains 15 residues. The ends lost 4 bases at V and 1 base at J; junction bases unmatched: 4. CDR3 nucleotides: TGCGCCAGCAGCCCACGGACAGGGAACACCGGGGAGCTGTTTTTT. Translated, it gives CASSPRTGNTGELFF.

This chain connects TRBV28 to TRBJ2-7; 10 nucleotides line up with TRBD1. There are 14 residues in the CDR3. Germline-derived CDR1 and CDR2 are MDHEN and SYDVKM. V lost 11 bases and J lost 2; bases outside the gene matches: 9. The CDR3 coding sequence is TGTGCCGACAGGGGGCCACGAGCTACCTACGAGCAGTACGTC. Translated: CADRGPRATYEQYV.

This chain links TRBV19 with TRBJ2-7, with a possible D match to TRBD1 (7 bases). Germline CDR1 LNHDA, CDR2 SQIVND (reference sequence). The CDR3 extends over 14 amino acids. Deletions cut 3 bases from V and 6 bases from J, with 15 bases between. The CDR3, as DNA: TGTGCCAGTAGTATCGGAGGGGGCGCGGGCGAGCAGTACTTC. This codes for CASSIGGGAGEQYF.

As for this clone: The sample carries other DNA sequences with the same CDR3. This chain joins TRBV5-1 and TRBJ2-1; 9 bases map to TRBD2. CDR1 and CDR2 from the germline V gene are SGHRS and YFSETQ. There are 14 residues in the CDR3. V lost 4 bases, J lost 4 bases, and 3 bases stayed unmatched. The CDR3 sequence is CASSNSGGYNEQFF. CDR3 nucleotide sequence: TGCGCCAGCAGCAATAGCGGGGGATACAATGAGCAGTTCTTC. Using reference TRBV5-1 and TRBJ2-1 for the parts outside the CDR3, the full variable domain is KAGVTQTPRYLIKTRGQQVTLSCSPISGHRSVSWYQQTPGQGLQFLFEYFSETQRNKGNFPGRFSGRQFSNSRSEMNVSTLELGDSALYLCASSNSGGYNEQFFGPGTRLTVL.

This clone was seen just once. The V and J genes are TRBV30 and TRBJ1-2; TRBD1 agrees at 8 bases. The V gene's germline CDR1 is GTSNPN and CDR2 SVGIG (reference sequence). V dropped 3 bases and J dropped 6; count of bases not matched to a gene: 6. The CDR3 consists of 13 residues. CDR3 DNA sequence: TGTGCCTGGAGCCATACAGGGGGAGATGGCTACACCTTC. Translated, it gives CAWSHTGGDGYTF.